This T cell receptor beta chain was obtained from a study of blood T cells in healthy people across ages. General study findings and limits: Naive T cell percentage showed a strong correlation with the diversity of TCR beta. Aged donors had fewer naive CD4+ cells and lower diversity than long-lived donors.

Next came a second PCR, run for about 6 to 11 cycles, which used a sample-barcoded 5' primer along with a J-beta primer mix. Via MiXCR, TCRdb re-called the 5' RACE reads, giving one row per CDR3 protein. Here the sample spans about 670,000 distinct CDR3 sequences, approximately 52% being singletons. A word on this clonotype: Antigen specificity is unknown.

The germline CDR1 and CDR2 sequences are ENHRY and SYGVKD. CDR3 length: 18 residues. V trimming: 6 bases; J trimming: 5 bases; junction bases outside the gene matches: 16. The chain has TRBV10-3 and TRBJ2-1; 10 bases align to TRBD1. This receptor was identified in a woman over 75 in good health. The specimen was blood. CDR3 DNA: TGTGCCATCAGAGCCGGGACAGGGGTTCCGGGTGGGAACAATGAGCAGTTCTTC. Translated: CAIRAGTGVPGGNNEQFF.